The T cell receptor beta chain under discussion was sequenced for a study of CD8+ T cells in alopecia areata. Study-wide context: Treated patients received severity scores based on the percentage of scalp area affected.

This clone appeared a few times. Antigen: not known. The treatment denotes: oral pan-JAK inhibitor, 5-10 mg twice daily. CDR1 and CDR2 (germline): SQVTM, ANQGSEA. The CDR3 is 14 amino acids. Trimming shortened V by 2 bases and J by 1 base, and 11 bases separated the two germline ends. General study points: Tofacitinib delivered significant drops in scalp clonality and in expanded CD8+ clones among the top 100. Alopecia totalis/universalis scalp especially showed more expanded CD8+ clones than normal scalp. Persistence in scalp and blood during tofacitinib was observed for many expanded lesional clones.

Reverse transcription of extracted RNA yielded cDNA, which provided the sequencing template. TCRdb's copy holds only in-frame clones and misses some; the assay was immunoSEQ multiplex PCR. The table lists 150,000 to 200,000 clones, under 60% of them singletons. The input for sequencing was CD8+ T cells sorted from blood, taken at week 24, from a patient treated with tofacitinib. The source is a human donor with alopecia areata. V is TRBV29-1 and J is TRBJ1-1; D gene uncertain. The CDR3 DNA sequence: TGCAGCGTTGAAATGTCGGGGAGGAACACTGAAGCTTTCTTT. This translates into CSVEMSGRNTEAFF.